These 23 T cell receptor beta chains came from one sample sequenced in a study of blood T cell repertoires in COVID-19. Profiled with immunoSEQ multiplex PCR; TCRdb holds only in-frame clones, not every one. The data hold some 40,000 clones, with roughly 82% observed a single time. Specimen: peripheral blood. These receptors all come from a human donor in a cohort sampled during active COVID-19.

In its sample, this clone was seen a few times. V usage is TRBV7-8 and J usage is TRBJ1-1, with D uncertain. With 0 bases removed from V and 6 bases from J, the gap between germline ends came to 11 bases. Germline CDR1 is SGHVS and CDR2 is FQNEAQ. The CDR3 is made up of 14 amino acids. CDR3 amino acids: CASSLARVGAEAFF. The CDR3, as DNA: TGTGCCAGCAGCTTAGCGCGGGTTGGGGCTGAAGCTTTCTTT.

The chain carries TRBV28 and TRBJ1-5; the D is unclear. Germline CDR1 reads MDHEN; CDR2 reads SYDVKM. Deletions cut 1 base from V and 7 bases from J, with 23 bases between. The CDR3 contains 18 residues. The CDR3 sequence is CASSLFPKGSGFRQPQHF. The CDR3 nucleotides read TGTGCCAGCAGTTTATTCCCGAAAGGATCGGGGTTTCGACAGCCCCAGCATTTT.

The V call is TRBV28, the J call TRBJ1-5; D possibly corresponds to TRBD1 (5 bases). V was clipped by 6 bases and J by 7 bases, with 19 bases between them. Germline loops: CDR1 MDHEN, CDR2 SYDVKM. The CDR3 runs 15 residues. The CDR3 DNA is TGTGCCAGCAGCCCCTGGCGGGGACCGGGGCAGCCCCAGCATTTT. Its protein product is CASSPWRGPGQPQHF.

In this sample, this clone turned up once. V usage is TRBV5-4 and J usage is TRBJ1-4; D unresolved. The CDR3 spans 13 residues. CDR1 and CDR2 from the germline V gene are SGHNT and YYREEE (reference sequence). V was trimmed by 5 bases and J by 2 bases, leaving 7 bases between them. CDR3: CASSEATNEKLFF. For the CDR3, the DNA is TGTGCCAGCAGTGAGGCGACTAATGAAAAACTGTTTTTT.

The rearrangement links TRBV6-5 to TRBJ2-5; D is undetermined. V shed 0 bases and J shed 5 bases, with 10 bases lying between them. The CDR3 is 14 amino acids. Germline assignment: CDR1 MNHEY and CDR2 SVGAGI. The CDR3 sequence is CASSYSFNLETQYF. The DNA of the CDR3 is TGTGCCAGCAGTTACTCCTTTAACTTGGAGACCCAGTACTTC.

This chain links TRBV19 with TRBJ2-1; 9 bases are shared with TRBD2. The germline gives CDR1 LNHDA, CDR2 SQIVND (reference sequence). V dropped 6 bases and J dropped 0; count of bases not matched to a gene: 3. The length of the CDR3 is 15 residues. The CDR3: CASRQRGDSYNEQFF. In nucleotides, the CDR3 is TGTGCCAGTAGACAGCGGGGGGACTCCTACAATGAGCAGTTCTTC.

This rearrangement joins TRBV7-9 to TRBJ2-5; TRBD2 agrees at 11 bases. Germline CDR1 is SEHNR and CDR2 is FQNEAQ (reference sequence). There are 16 residues in the CDR3. The ends lost 0 bases at V and 5 bases at J; junction bases unmatched: 5. DNA of the CDR3: TGTGCCAGCAGCTTAGCCGGGACTAGCGGCTGGGAGACCCAGTACTTC. Its protein is CASSLAGTSGWETQYF.

The chain is built from TRBV12-3 or TRBV12-4 and TRBJ2-2; 7 bases agree with TRBD2. The CDR3 runs 12 residues. V was clipped by 8 bases and J by 4 bases; unmatched bases: 1. The CDR3 protein is CASGRVTGELFF. The CDR3 nucleotides are TGTGCCAGCGGGAGGGTCACCGGGGAGCTGTTTTTT.

This chain uses TRBV29-1 with TRBJ2-5, with 8 bases identical to TRBD1. V shed 8 bases and J 0 bases; nucleotides not matched to a gene: 11. Germline CDR1 reads SQVTM; CDR2 reads ANQGSEA. This CDR3 region has 15 residues. The CDR3 sequence: CSTAPGGWDQETQYF. The CDR3 nucleotides are TGCAGCACGGCCCCAGGGGGCTGGGACCAAGAGACCCAGTACTTC.

The chain combines TRBV6-4 with TRBJ1-1; TRBD1 agrees at 7 bases. The V gene's germline CDR1 is MRHNA and CDR2 SNTAGT. Trimming at V came to 5 bases and at J to 3 bases, leaving 9 bases not matched to a gene. The CDR3 is 15 amino acids. DNA for the CDR3: TGTGCCAGCAGTCCCTCTCACAGGGGTCACACTGAAGCTTTCTTT. It yields the protein CASSPSHRGHTEAFF.

This clone is medium-sized in the sample. This CDR3 is also generated by other DNA sequences in the sample. In DNA, the CDR3 is TGTGCCTGGAGTGTACTCGCTGAAGCTTTCTTT. This translates into CAWSVLAEAFF. The chain links TRBV30 to TRBJ1-1; D remains unclear. This CDR3 is built from 11 residues. The germline V and J ends were trimmed by 0 bases and 6 bases, with 5 bases remaining between them. CDR1 is GTSNPN, CDR2 SVGIG, per germline (reference sequence).

This chain links TRBV6-2 or TRBV6-3 with TRBJ1-4; 8 bases line up with TRBD1. V lost 2 bases to trimming and J lost 4 bases; unmatched junction nucleotides: 6. Germline V CDR1 and CDR2: MNHEY, SVGEGT. The CDR3 extends over 16 amino acids. DNA for the CDR3: TGTGCCAGCAGTTACGCATCGGACAGGGTTAATGAAAAACTGTTTTTT. Translation gives CASSYASDRVNEKLFF.

The rearrangement links TRBV11-2 to TRBJ2-7; D may be TRBD2 (6 bases). Germline CDR1 SGHAT, CDR2 FQNNGV. Trimming took off 5 bases at V and 0 bases at J, with 11 bases between the two ends. The CDR3 spans 14 residues. The DNA for the CDR3 is TGTGCCAGCAGCCTCTTGCGGGGCTCCTACGAGCAGTACTTC. Protein sequence: CASSLLRGSYEQYF.

The J gene is TRBJ2-7, the V gene TRBV12-3 or TRBV12-4; TRBD2 aligns across 9 bases. The V and J ends lost 6 bases and 5 bases, in that order; junction bases with no gene match: 5. The CDR3 length is 13 residues. DNA for the CDR3: TGTGCCAGCAGGTGGCGGGAGGGAGACGAGCAGTACTTC. It translates to CASRWREGDEQYF.

V gene TRBV28 combines with J gene TRBJ2-7; 7 bases line up with TRBD1. Germline loops: CDR1 MDHEN, CDR2 SYDVKM. The J segment lost 7 bases and the V segment lost 2 bases, leaving 8 bases of the junction unmatched. The CDR3 spans 14 residues. Written as DNA, the CDR3 is TGTGCCAGCAGTTTAGGCTACAGGGGTTTAGAGCAGTACTTC. Its translation: CASSLGYRGLEQYF.

This sequence joins TRBV9 and TRBJ2-7, with 11 bases aligning to TRBD2. The CDR3 runs 12 residues. V lost 7 bases and J lost 6; bases outside the gene matches: 3. Germline V lookup: CDR1 SGDLS, CDR2 YYNGEE. The CDR3 region is CASGLAGGEQYF. The CDR3 DNA is TGTGCCAGCGGCCTAGCGGGAGGCGAGCAGTACTTC. Using reference TRBV9 and TRBJ2-7 for the parts outside the CDR3, the full variable domain is DSGVTQTPKHLITATGQRVTLRCSPRSGDLSVYWYQQSLDQGLQFLIQYYNGEERAKGNILERFSAQQFPDLHSELNLSSLELGDSALYFCASGLAGGEQYFGPGTRLTVT.

This chain uses TRBV7-9 with TRBJ2-7, with TRBD2 matching over 12 bases. CDR1 is SEHNR, CDR2 FQNEAQ, per germline (reference sequence). Trimming at V came to 6 bases and at J to 2 bases, leaving 5 bases not matched to a gene. This CDR3 has 15 amino acids. The CDR3 nucleotides are TGTGCCAGCAGACCGGGACTAGCGGGCGCCTACGAGCAGTACTTC. Protein: CASRPGLAGAYEQYF. The complete variable domain, with remaining parts taken from reference TRBV7-9 and TRBJ2-7, reads DTGVSQNPRHKITKRGQNVTFRCDPISEHNRLYWYRQTLGQGPEFLTYFQNEAQLEKSRLLSDRFSAERPKGSFSTLEIQRTEQGDSAMYLCASRPGLAGAYEQYFGPGTRLTVT.

This chain joins TRBV5-5 and TRBJ1-6, with 9 bases matching TRBD1. V lost 1 base to trimming and J lost 8 bases; unmatched junction nucleotides: 4. The germline gives CDR1 SGHKS, CDR2 YYEKEE (reference sequence). The CDR3 contains 15 residues. This CDR3 reads CASSLTGQGYSPLHF. As DNA, the CDR3 is TGTGCCAGCAGCTTGACGGGACAGGGATATTCACCCCTCCACTTT.

The chain links TRBV30 to TRBJ2-1, with 10 bases matching TRBD2. There are 16 residues in the CDR3. V trimming: 3 bases; J trimming: 7 bases; junction bases outside the gene matches: 12. Germline V gives CDR1 GTSNPN, CDR2 SVGIG (reference sequence). The CDR3 spells CAWSPRGAGGRNEQFF. Written as DNA, the CDR3 is TGTGCCTGGAGCCCTCGGGGAGCGGGAGGGCGTAATGAGCAGTTCTTC. The whole variable domain, filled in from reference TRBV30 and TRBJ2-1, reads SQTIHQWPATLVQPVGSPLSLECTVEGTSNPNLYWYRQAAGRGLQLLFYSVGIGQISSEVPQNLSASRPQDRQFILSSKKLLLSDSGFYLCAWSPRGAGGRNEQFFGPGTRLTVL.

The rearrangement joins TRBV7-9 to TRBJ2-7; D perhaps matches TRBD1 (5 bases). Trimming stripped 1 base from V and 2 bases from J, with 9 bases between. Germline V gene data show CDR1 as SEHNR and CDR2 as FQNEAQ (reference sequence). The CDR3 extends over 14 amino acids. CDR3 sequence: CASSLGLGAYEQYF. CDR3 DNA: TGTGCCAGCAGCTTAGGTTTAGGGGCCTACGAGCAGTACTTC. The whole variable domain, remainder taken from reference TRBV7-9 and TRBJ2-7, is DTGVSQNPRHKITKRGQNVTFRCDPISEHNRLYWYRQTLGQGPEFLTYFQNEAQLEKSRLLSDRFSAERPKGSFSTLEIQRTEQGDSAMYLCASSLGLGAYEQYFGPGTRLTVT.

The V gene is TRBV18, the J gene TRBJ2-6, with TRBD1 as a possible D gene (5 bases). V lost 4 bases to trimming and J lost 2 bases, with 12 bases between them. The CDR3 runs to 16 residues. Germline loops: CDR1 KGHSH, CDR2 LQKENI. CDR3 in amino acids: CASSLPGYTGANVLTF. The DNA of the CDR3 is TGTGCCAGCTCACTTCCAGGGTACACTGGGGCCAACGTCCTGACTTTC. The whole variable domain, filled in from reference TRBV18 and TRBJ2-6, reads NAGVMQNPRHLVRRRGQEARLRCSPMKGHSHVYWYRQLPEEGLKFMVYLQKENIIDESGMPKERFSAEFPKEGPSILRIQQVVRGDSAAYFCASSLPGYTGANVLTFGAGSRLTVL.

The V call is TRBV7-3, the J call TRBJ2-1; unclear D gene. Trimming left V 0 bases short and J 7 bases short, with 10 bases between. There are 14 residues in the CDR3. Germline loops: CDR1 SGHTA, CDR2 FQGTGA. In DNA form, the CDR3 reads TGTGCCAGCAGCTTAACGGGCCAACCAAATGAGCAGTTCTTC. As protein: CASSLTGQPNEQFF.

The V call is TRBV11-3, the J call TRBJ2-3, with D maybe TRBD1 (5 bases). The ends were cut back, 7 bases at V and 0 bases at J, with 17 bases in the middle. Germline CDR1 and CDR2: SGHNT and YENEEA. The CDR3 extends over 16 amino acids. CDR3 loop: CASIPPQGASTDTQYF. CDR3 sequence (DNA): TGTGCCAGCATCCCACCCCAGGGCGCTAGCACAGATACGCAGTATTTT. The variable domain in full, with the rest retrieved from reference TRBV11-3 and TRBJ2-3, is EAGVVQSPRYKIIEKKQPVAFWCNPISGHNTLYWYLQNLGQGPELLIRYENEEAVDDSQLPKDRFSAERLKGVDSTLKIQPAELGDSAVYLCASIPPQGASTDTQYFGPGTRLTVL.